This TCR beta chain was profiled in a study of T cells in localized non-small cell lung cancer. Study observations and caveats: Peak T cell clonality was found in uninvolved adjacent lung, exceeding tumor.

The table came from immunoSEQ multiplex PCR; TCRdb's copy has only in-frame clones and leaves some out. The sample lists more than 35,000 clones; just over 90% were seen once. Regarding this clone: Its antigen remains unidentified.

The starting material was peripheral blood, obtained before any cancer treatment. This TCR was recovered from a female donor over 55 with stage I lung adenocarcinoma.

The CDR3 reads CASHPRNQGNTEAFF. CDR3 in DNA: TGTGCCAGCCACCCCCGGAATCAGGGGAACACTGAAGCTTTCTTT. This chain joins TRBV6-5 and TRBJ1-1; tentatively, D is TRBD1 (5 bases). V was pared by 8 bases and J by 1 base, with 17 bases between. The CDR3 has 15 amino acids. From germline, CDR1 is MNHEY and CDR2 SVGAGI.